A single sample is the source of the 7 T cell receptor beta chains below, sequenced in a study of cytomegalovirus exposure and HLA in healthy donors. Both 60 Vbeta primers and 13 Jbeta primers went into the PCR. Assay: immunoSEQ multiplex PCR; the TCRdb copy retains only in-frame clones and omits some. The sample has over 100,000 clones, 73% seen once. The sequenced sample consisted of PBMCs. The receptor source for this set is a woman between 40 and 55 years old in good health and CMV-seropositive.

CDR3: CASSVAPGGELFF. CDR3 DNA: TGTGCCAGCAGCGTGGCCCCGGGGGGGGAGCTGTTTTTT. The gene calls are TRBV9 and TRBJ2-2; maybe TRBD2 (5 bases). V lost 2 bases and J 8 bases, leaving 10 bases between the germline ends. The CDR3 spans 13 residues. CDR1 is SGDLS, CDR2 YYNGEE, per germline. The full variable domain, completed using reference TRBV9 and TRBJ2-2, is DSGVTQTPKHLITATGQRVTLRCSPRSGDLSVYWYQQSLDQGLQFLIQYYNGEERAKGNILERFSAQQFPDLHSELNLSSLELGDSALYFCASSVAPGGELFFGEGSRLTVL.

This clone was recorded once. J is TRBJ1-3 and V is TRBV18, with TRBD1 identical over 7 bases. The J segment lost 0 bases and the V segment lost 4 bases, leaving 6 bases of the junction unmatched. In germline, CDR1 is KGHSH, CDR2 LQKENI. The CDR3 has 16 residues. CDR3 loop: CASSLWDSSSGNTIYF. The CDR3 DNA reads TGTGCCAGCTCACTCTGGGACAGTTCCTCTGGAAACACCATATATTTT.

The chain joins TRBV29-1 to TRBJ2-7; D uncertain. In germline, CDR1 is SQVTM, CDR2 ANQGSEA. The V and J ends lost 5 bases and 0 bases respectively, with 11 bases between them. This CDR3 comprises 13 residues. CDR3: CSVRPGLSYEQYF. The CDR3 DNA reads TGCAGCGTTCGACCGGGTCTCTCCTACGAGCAGTACTTC.

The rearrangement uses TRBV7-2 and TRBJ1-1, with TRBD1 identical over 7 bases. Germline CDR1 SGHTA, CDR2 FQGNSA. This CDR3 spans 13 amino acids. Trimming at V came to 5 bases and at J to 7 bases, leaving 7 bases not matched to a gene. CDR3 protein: CASSNRGGSEAFF. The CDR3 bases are TGTGCCAGCAGCAACAGGGGAGGTAGTGAAGCTTTCTTT.

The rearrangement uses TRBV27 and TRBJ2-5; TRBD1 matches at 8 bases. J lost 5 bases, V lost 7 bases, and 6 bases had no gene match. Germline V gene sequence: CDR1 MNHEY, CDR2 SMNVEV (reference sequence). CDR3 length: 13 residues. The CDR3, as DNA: TGTGCCAGCACCGCTGACAGGGGCGAGACCCAGTACTTC. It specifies CASTADRGETQYF.

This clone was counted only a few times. This CDR3 is CAWSVQALGAIGQYF. The CDR3 nucleotides read TGTGCCTGGAGTGTACAGGCTCTGGGGGCGATTGGGCAGTACTTC. The V gene is TRBV30, the J gene TRBJ2-7; maybe TRBD1 (6 bases). V lost 0 bases, J lost 9 bases, and 21 bases lay in between. CDR1 is GTSNPN, CDR2 SVGIG, per germline (reference sequence). The length of the CDR3 is 15 residues.

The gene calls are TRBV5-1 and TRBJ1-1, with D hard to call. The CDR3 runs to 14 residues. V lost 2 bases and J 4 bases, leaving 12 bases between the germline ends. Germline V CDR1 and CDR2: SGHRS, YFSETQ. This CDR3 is CASSLRVEGTEAFF. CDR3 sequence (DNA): TGCGCCAGCAGCTTAAGGGTGGAGGGCACTGAAGCTTTCTTT.